This T cell receptor (beta chain) is from a study of PD-L1 blockade in urothelial cancer. Turning to the study itself: Each patient had 0 to 3 earlier chemotherapy regimens. Study conclusions and caveats: Expansion of tumor-associated blood clones at 3 weeks was greater in durable-benefit patients.

This clone has only a few counts. The antigen is unknown. Generated by immunoSEQ multiplex PCR, the TCRdb table keeps only in-frame clones and is missing some. The sample holds around 63,000 clones, roughly four fifths seen once. This sample's time point: pretreatment peripheral blood. This sample comprised PBMCs, obtained around atezolizumab (anti-PD-L1) treatment. This receptor was identified in a man in his 70s with urothelial cancer.

For the CDR3, the DNA is TGTGCCAGCAGTCCTGACAGGGCGGCTGGCTACACCTTC. Translated, it gives CASSPDRAAGYTF. The chain employs TRBV27 and TRBJ1-2; TRBD1 matches at 7 bases. V shed 5 bases and J 7 bases; nucleotides not matched to a gene: 7. CDR1 MNHEY and CDR2 SMNVEV come from the germline V gene (reference sequence). This CDR3 contains 13 residues.